This T cell receptor beta chain was obtained from a study of OX40 agonist ivuxolimab in advanced cancers. Whole-study context: Patients were infused with ivuxolimab every 2 weeks at 0.01 to 10 mg/kg. Patients achieving partial responses numbered three: one hepatocellular carcinoma case and two cutaneous melanoma cases.

Clones were read by immunoSEQ multiplex PCR, and TCRdb kept only the in-frame ones, dropping some. Of some 95,000 clones listed, roughly nine tenths are singletons. Trimming shortened V by 2 bases and J by 3 bases, and 6 bases separated the two germline ends. The CDR3 loop spans 13 amino acids. Germline CDR1 reads MNHEY; CDR2 reads SVGAGI. This clonotype originated in an adult with an advanced solid tumor such as melanoma, head and neck, liver or kidney cancer. The J gene is TRBJ2-3, the V gene TRBV6-5, with D perhaps assigned TRBD1 or TRBD2 (5 bases each). The starting material was CD4+ or CD8+ T cells sorted from blood, obtained in a trial of the OX40 agonist ivuxolimab. The CDR3 region is CASSYGGTDTQYF. CDR3 DNA: TGTGCCAGCAGTTACGGGGGAACAGATACGCAGTATTTT.